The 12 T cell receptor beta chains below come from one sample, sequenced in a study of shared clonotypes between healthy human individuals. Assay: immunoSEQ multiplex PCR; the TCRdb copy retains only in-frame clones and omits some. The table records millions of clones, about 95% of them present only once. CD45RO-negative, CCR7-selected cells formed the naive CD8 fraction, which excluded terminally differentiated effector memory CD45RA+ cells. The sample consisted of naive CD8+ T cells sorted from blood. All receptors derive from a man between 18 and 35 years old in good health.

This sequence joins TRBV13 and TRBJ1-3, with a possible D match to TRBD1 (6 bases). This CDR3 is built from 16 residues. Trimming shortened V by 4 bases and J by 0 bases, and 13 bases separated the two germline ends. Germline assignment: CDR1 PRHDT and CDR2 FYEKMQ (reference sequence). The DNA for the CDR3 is TGTGCCAGCAGCTCCGGACAGATACACTCTGGAAACACCATATATTTT. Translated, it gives CASSSGQIHSGNTIYF.

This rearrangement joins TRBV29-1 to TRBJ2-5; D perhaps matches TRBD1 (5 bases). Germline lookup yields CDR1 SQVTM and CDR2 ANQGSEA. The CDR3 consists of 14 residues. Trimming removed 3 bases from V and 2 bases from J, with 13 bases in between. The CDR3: CSVDQGWGQETQYF. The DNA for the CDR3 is TGCAGCGTTGACCAGGGTTGGGGTCAAGAGACCCAGTACTTC.

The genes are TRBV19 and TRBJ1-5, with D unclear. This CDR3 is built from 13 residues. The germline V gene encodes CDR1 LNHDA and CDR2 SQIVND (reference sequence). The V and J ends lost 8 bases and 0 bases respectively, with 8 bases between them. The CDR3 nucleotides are TGTGCCAGTCAACCTTCTAGCAATCAGCCCCAGCATTTT. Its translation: CASQPSSNQPQHF.

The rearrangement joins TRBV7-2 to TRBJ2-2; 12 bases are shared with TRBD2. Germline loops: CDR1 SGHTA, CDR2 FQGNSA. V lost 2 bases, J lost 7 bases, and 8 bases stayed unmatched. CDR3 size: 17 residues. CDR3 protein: CASSLNPGLAGYGELFF. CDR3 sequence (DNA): TGTGCCAGCAGCTTAAACCCGGGACTAGCGGGTTACGGGGAGCTGTTTTTT.

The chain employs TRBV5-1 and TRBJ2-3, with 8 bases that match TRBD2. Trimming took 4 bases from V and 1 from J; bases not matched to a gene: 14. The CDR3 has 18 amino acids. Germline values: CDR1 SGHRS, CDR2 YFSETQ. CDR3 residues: CASSPNPGAGARTDTQYF. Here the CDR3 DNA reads TGCGCCAGCAGCCCCAATCCCGGAGCGGGGGCCCGCACAGATACGCAGTATTTT.

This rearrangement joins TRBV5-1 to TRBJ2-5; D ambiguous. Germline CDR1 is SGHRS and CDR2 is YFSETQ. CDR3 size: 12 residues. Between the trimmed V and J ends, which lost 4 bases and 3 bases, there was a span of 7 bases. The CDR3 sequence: CASSLAKETQYF. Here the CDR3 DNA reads TGCGCCAGCAGCCTGGCTAAAGAGACCCAGTACTTC.

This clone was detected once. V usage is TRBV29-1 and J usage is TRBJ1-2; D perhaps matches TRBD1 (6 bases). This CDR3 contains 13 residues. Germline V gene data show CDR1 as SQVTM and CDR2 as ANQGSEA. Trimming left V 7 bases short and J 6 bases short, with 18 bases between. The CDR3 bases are TGCAGCGCCCTGGGTGGACAGCTTCATGGCTACACCTTC. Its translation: CSALGGQLHGYTF.

CDR3 nucleotide sequence: TGTGCCAGCAGTACAGGGGATTTCTATAATTCACCCCTCCACTTT. Translated, it gives CASSTGDFYNSPLHF. V gene TRBV2 combines with J gene TRBJ1-6; 7 bases line up with TRBD1. CDR1 and CDR2 from the germline V gene are SNHLY and FYNNEI. With 5 bases clipped from V and 3 bases from J, the junction kept 4 bases outside the gene matches. CDR3 length equals 15 residues.

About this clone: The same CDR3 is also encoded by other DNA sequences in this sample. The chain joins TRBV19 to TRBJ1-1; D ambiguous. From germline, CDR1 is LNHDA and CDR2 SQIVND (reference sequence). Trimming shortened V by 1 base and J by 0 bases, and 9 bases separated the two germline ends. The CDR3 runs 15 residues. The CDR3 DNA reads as TGTGCCAGTAGTATAGCGGGCACCTTGAACACTGAAGCTTTCTTT. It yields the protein CASSIAGTLNTEAFF.

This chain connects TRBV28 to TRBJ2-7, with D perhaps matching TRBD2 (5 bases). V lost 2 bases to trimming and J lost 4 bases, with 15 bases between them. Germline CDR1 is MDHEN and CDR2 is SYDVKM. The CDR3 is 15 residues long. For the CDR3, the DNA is TGTGCCAGCAGTTTAGCAGCGGACCTATCTTACGAGCAGTACTTC. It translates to CASSLAADLSYEQYF. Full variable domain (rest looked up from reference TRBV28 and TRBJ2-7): DVKVTQSSRYLVKRTGEKVFLECVQDMDHENMFWYRQDPGLGLRLIYFSYDVKMKEKGDIPEGYSVSREKKERFSLILESASTNQTSMYLCASSLAADLSYEQYFGPGTRLTVT.

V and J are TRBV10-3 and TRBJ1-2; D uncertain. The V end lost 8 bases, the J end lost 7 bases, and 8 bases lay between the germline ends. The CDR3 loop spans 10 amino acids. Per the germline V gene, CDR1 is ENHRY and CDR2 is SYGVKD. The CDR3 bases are TGTGCCATCGGAGAGGGTGGCTACACCTTC. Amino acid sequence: CAIGEGGYTF.

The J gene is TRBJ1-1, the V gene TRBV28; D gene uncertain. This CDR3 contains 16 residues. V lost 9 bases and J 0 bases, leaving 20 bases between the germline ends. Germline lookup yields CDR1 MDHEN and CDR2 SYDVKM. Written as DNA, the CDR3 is TGTGCCAGTTACCCACGCTTTCCTACTATGAACACTGAAGCTTTCTTT. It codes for CASYPRFPTMNTEAFF.